This TCR beta chain was retrieved from a study of blood T cell repertoires in COVID-19. Looking at the study overall: COVID-19 samples, acute and convalescent, were from the United States, Italy and Spain. Sources were T cells, B-cell-depleted T cells, or PBMCs; the material itself was cDNA or gDNA.

Per the original data handling: Amplification of reference gene primers was used by the study to estimate nucleated cell counts. The assay was immunoSEQ multiplex PCR, and TCRdb's table has in-frame clones only and misses some. D and trimming were read from the DNA, whereas the V and J calls and clone size are those reported in that table. Of 250,000 to 350,000 clones detected, approximately 85% appear once; the ten largest clones hold 0.7% to 1%. There are 15 residues in the CDR3. Germline trimming cut 4 bases from V and 0 bases from J; bases unmatched to any gene: 1. The germline V gene has CDR1 SGHAT and CDR2 FQNNGV. Seattle enrolled patients during active infection and tracked them longitudinally. The table lists this clone with a few counts.

Source material: peripheral blood. The sequence came from a human donor with COVID-19, enrolled during active disease. The donor label of this sample is uncertain. The chain couples TRBV11-2 to TRBJ2-1; 9 bases match TRBD2. The CDR3 region is CASSSTSGSYNEQFF. DNA for the CDR3: TGTGCCAGCAGCTCGACTAGCGGCTCCTACAATGAGCAGTTCTTC. Full variable domain (remainder filled in from reference TRBV11-2 and TRBJ2-1): EAGVAQSPRYKIIEKRQSVAFWCNPISGHATLYWYQQILGQGPKLLIQFQNNGVVDDSQLPKDRFSAERLKGVDSTLKIQPAKLEDSAVYLCASSSTSGSYNEQFFGPGTRLTVL.